Listed below are T cell receptor beta chains from one sample, sequenced in a study of CD8+CD57+ T cells in acquired aplastic anemia. MiXCR, run by TCRdb on the reads, gives a single entry per CDR3 protein. The table shows fewer than 250,000 distinct CDR3 sequences, with roughly half occurring only once. Sequencing input: sorted CD4+, CD8+, or CD8+CD57+ T cells (not recorded which) from PBMCs. The receptors stem from a human donor in good health, serving as a control. Each CDR3 is given with its conserved first and last residue. Where a row states a size, it is once, few, many or the class of an expanded clone; other rows omit it.

J	size	V	CDR3
TRBJ1-5	many	TRBV6-2/TRBV6-3	CASSWTGGSNQPQHF
TRBJ1-1	NA	TRBV15	CATSRERVEFMNTEAFF
TRBJ1-2	NA	TRBV20-1	CSAGTGDGYTF
TRBJ2-7	NA	TRBV24-1	CAISDSSGLYEQYF
TRBJ2-7	NA	TRBV10-3	CAISEQGGGSYEQYF
TRBJ2-7	NA	TRBV6-6	CASSYVRGVGYEQYF
TRBJ1-1	NA	TRBV20-1	CSARDRADEAFF
TRBJ1-6	few	TRBV11-1	CASSIASGNSPLHF
TRBJ2-7	NA	TRBV5-1	CASSLADGTGGYEQYF
TRBJ2-7	NA	TRBV12-3/TRBV12-4	CASSLGTGYEQYF
TRBJ1-6	many	TRBV25-1	CASSEQINSPLHF
TRBJ2-7	NA	TRBV29-1	CSPVGGPTHYEQYF
TRBJ1-2	NA	TRBV10-3	CAISESGSVGYTF
TRBJ2-1	NA	TRBV15	CATSTRTGYNEQFF
TRBJ2-1	few	TRBV7-8	CASSYRIWTSGGASNEQFF
TRBJ1-4	NA	TRBV10-3	CAISESGDFRGEKLFF
TRBJ2-1	once	TRBV5-1	CASSLIGNYNKQSF
TRBJ2-7	many	TRBV7-9	CASSGRGNYEQYF
TRBJ1-2	few	TRBV24-1	CATSDSTGASDMSGYTF
TRBJ2-2	many	TRBV11-3	CASSLLPTGELFF
TRBJ1-2	few	TRBV15	CATSRRQGYGYTF
TRBJ1-4	NA	TRBV7-2	CASSLGLHPGGEKLFF
TRBJ1-1	NA	TRBV7-2	CASSVLDRGPAFF
TRBJ1-1	many	TRBV4-1	CASQSPTGGTEAFF
TRBJ2-5	NA	TRBV2	CASSGQGAGETQYF
TRBJ1-6	NA	TRBV7-9	CASSLLDNSPLHF
TRBJ2-1	few	TRBV6-2/TRBV6-3	CASSYSSGGANEQFF
TRBJ1-5	many	TRBV6-2/TRBV6-3	CASREDGDSNQPQHF
TRBJ2-1	once	TRBV10-3	CAISGQTSGGAYEQFF
TRBJ1-6	few	TRBV19	CASSGTGDNSPLHF
TRBJ2-4	many	TRBV19	CASSKDSTGTGGVGIQYF
TRBJ2-3	NA	TRBV7-6	CASSTRGGVAYNEQYF
TRBJ2-7	few	TRBV15	CATSIVGQYSYEQYF
TRBJ2-1	NA	TRBV29-1	CSVDRIAGGINEQFF
TRBJ2-7	few	TRBV7-3	CASSLDGRGYEQYF
TRBJ2-3	NA	TRBV7-2	CASSLSAGLAGGGASTDTQYF
TRBJ2-7	few	TRBV2	CASTPGPLSYEQYF
TRBJ2-2	many	TRBV30	CAGLAGTNTGELFF
TRBJ2-3	NA	TRBV20-1	CSARVSGNRQYF
TRBJ1-6	NA	TRBV14	CASSPMAREYSPLHF
TRBJ2-5	many	TRBV9	CASSAQGGGLGTQYF
TRBJ2-7	once	TRBV2	CASSPKRDRIYEQYF
TRBJ2-7	NA	TRBV10-3	CATSESPGVYEQYF
TRBJ1-2	NA	TRBV7-8	CASSSGPSRHGYTF
TRBJ2-2	NA	TRBV14	CASSQPRGCANTGELFF
TRBJ1-2	NA	TRBV6-5	CASSPTGGLNYGYTF
TRBJ1-6	NA	TRBV5-5	CASSESVGHSYNSPLHF
TRBJ1-5	many	TRBV14	CASSPGQNQPQHF
TRBJ1-5	many	TRBV19	CASRRTGGNQPQHF
TRBJ1-1	many	TRBV7-7	CASSLAWGTEAFF
TRBJ2-7	NA	TRBV5-1	CASRMTGGYEQYF
TRBJ1-2	many	TRBV19	CASSRGQVPWDGYTF
TRBJ2-7	once	TRBV19	CASSKGQTYEQYF
TRBJ1-2	NA	TRBV15	CATEPGLLNYGYTF
TRBJ2-3	NA	TRBV7-2	CASSYPGTDTQYF
TRBJ2-1	NA	TRBV20-1	CSAVAGDSYNEQFF
TRBJ2-7	NA	TRBV10-3	CAISSTGGKYEQYF
TRBJ1-1	NA	TRBV27	CASSLRPQGRGVNTEAFF
TRBJ2-7	many	TRBV6-5	CASSYGDEQYF
TRBJ1-1	NA	TRBV20-1	CQPIRDTEAFF